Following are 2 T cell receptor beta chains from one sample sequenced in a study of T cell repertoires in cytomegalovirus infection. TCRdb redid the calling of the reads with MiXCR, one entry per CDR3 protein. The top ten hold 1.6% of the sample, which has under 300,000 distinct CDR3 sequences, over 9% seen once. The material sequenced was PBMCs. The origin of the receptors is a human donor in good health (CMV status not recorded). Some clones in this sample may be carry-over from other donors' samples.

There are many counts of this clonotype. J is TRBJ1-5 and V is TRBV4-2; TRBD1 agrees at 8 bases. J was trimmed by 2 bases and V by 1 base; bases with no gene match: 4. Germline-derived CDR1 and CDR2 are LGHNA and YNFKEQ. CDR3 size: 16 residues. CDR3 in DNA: TGTGCCAGCAGCCAAGCAGGGGGCGAGGGCAATCAGCCCCAGCATTTT. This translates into CASSQAGGEGNQPQHF.

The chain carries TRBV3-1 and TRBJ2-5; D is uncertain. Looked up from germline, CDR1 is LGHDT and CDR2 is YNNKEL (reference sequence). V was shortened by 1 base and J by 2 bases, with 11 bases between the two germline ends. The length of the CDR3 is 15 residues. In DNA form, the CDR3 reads TGTGCCAGCAGCCAAGTGGTGATTACTCAAGAGACCCAGTACTTC. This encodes CASSQVVITQETQYF.